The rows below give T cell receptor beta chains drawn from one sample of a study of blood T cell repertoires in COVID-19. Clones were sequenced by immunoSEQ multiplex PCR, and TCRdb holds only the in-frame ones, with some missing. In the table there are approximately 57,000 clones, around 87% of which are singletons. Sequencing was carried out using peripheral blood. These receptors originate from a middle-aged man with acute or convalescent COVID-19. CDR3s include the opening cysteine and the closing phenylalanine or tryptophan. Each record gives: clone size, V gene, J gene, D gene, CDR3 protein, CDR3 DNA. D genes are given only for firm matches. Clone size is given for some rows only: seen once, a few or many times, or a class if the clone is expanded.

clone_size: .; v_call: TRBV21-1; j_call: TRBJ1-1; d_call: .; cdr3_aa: CASSSQGPDTEAFF; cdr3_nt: TGTGCCAGCAGCAGCCAGGGGCCGGACACTGAAGCTTTCTTT
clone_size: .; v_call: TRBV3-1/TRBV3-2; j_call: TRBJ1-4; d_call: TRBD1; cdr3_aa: CASSHSGGLVEKLFF; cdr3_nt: TGTGCCAGCAGCCATTCAGGGGGATTAGTTGAAAAACTGTTTTTT
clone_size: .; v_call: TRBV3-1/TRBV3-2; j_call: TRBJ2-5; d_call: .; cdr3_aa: CASSPSAGADETQYF; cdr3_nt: TGTGCCAGCAGCCCCTCTGCCGGAGCGGATGAGACCCAGTACTTC
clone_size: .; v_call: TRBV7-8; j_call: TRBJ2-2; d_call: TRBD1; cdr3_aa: CASSPTGAYTGELFF; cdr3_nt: TGTGCCAGCAGCCCTACAGGGGCCTACACCGGGGAGCTGTTTTTT
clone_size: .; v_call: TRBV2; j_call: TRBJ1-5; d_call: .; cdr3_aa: CASSETGSNQPQHF; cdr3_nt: TGTGCCAGCAGTGAGACAGGTAGCAATCAGCCCCAGCATTTT
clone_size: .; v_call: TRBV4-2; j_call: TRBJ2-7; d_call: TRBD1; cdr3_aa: CASSLWTGTSYEQYF; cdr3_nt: TGTGCCAGCAGCCTTTGGACAGGGACGTCCTACGAGCAGTACTTC
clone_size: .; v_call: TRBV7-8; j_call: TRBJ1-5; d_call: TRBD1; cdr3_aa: CASSINSQGAGQPQHF; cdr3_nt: TGTGCCAGCAGCATAAATTCACAGGGGGCGGGACAGCCCCAGCATTTT
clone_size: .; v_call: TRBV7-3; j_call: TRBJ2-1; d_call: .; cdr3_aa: CASSTPYRTEQFF; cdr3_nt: TGTGCCAGCAGCACACCATACCGTACTGAGCAGTTCTTC
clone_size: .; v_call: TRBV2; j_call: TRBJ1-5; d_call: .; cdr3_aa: CASHRPNQPQHF; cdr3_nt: TGTGCCAGCCACAGGCCGAATCAGCCCCAGCATTTT
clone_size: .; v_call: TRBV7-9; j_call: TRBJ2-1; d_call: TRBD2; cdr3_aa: CASSLALLSGDEQFF; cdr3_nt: TGTGCCAGCAGCTTAGCGCTTCTTAGCGGGGATGAGCAGTTCTTC
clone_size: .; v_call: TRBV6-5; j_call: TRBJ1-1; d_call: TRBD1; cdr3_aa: CASRVQGATEAFF; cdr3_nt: TGTGCCAGCAGAGTACAGGGGGCCACTGAAGCTTTCTTT
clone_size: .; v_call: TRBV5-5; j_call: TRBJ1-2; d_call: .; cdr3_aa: CASSLAGEGDGYTF; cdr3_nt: TGTGCCAGCAGCTTGGCCGGGGAAGGAGATGGCTACACCTTC
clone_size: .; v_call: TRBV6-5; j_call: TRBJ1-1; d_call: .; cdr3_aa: CASSYSAGLYTEAFF; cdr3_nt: TGTGCCAGCAGTTACTCCGCAGGGTTGTACACTGAAGCTTTCTTT
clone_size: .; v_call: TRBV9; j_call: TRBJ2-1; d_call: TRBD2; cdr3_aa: CASSGASGLFGNEQFF; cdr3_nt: TGTGCCAGCAGCGGGGCTAGCGGGCTCTTCGGGAATGAGCAGTTCTTC
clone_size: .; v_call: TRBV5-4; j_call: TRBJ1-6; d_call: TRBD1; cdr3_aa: CASSLQGANSPLHF; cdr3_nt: TGTGCCAGCAGCCTACAGGGGGCCAATTCACCCCTCCACTTT
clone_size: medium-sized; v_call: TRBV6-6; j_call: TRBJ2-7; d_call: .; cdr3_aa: CASSYRGYEQYF; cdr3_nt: TGTGCCAGCAGTTACAGGGGATACGAGCAGTACTTC
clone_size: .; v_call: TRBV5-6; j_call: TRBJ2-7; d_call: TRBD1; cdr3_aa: CASSPGQGAYEQYF; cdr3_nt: TGTGCCAGCAGCCCAGGACAGGGGGCCTACGAGCAGTACTTC
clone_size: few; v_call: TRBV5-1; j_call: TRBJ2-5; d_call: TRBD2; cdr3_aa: CASQREIPRETQYF; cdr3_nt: TGCGCCAGTCAGCGGGAGATCCCTCGTGAGACCCAGTACTTC
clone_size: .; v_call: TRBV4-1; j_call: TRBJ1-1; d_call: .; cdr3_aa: CASHSERGTEAFF; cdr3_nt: TGCGCCAGCCACTCCGAGCGGGGCACTGAAGCTTTCTTT
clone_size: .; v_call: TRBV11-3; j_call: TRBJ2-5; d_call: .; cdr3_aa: CASSLDGPPGETQYF; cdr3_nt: TGTGCCAGCAGCTTAGATGGACCCCCGGGGGAGACCCAGTACTTC
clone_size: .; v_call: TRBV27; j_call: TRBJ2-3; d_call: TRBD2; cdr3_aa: CASSFLAGVDTQYF; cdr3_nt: TGTGCCAGCAGCTTTCTAGCGGGAGTAGATACGCAGTATTTT
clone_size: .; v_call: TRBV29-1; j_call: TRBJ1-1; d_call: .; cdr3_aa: CSLSLGQGTEAFF; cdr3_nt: TGCAGCCTAAGTTTGGGGCAAGGCACTGAAGCTTTCTTT
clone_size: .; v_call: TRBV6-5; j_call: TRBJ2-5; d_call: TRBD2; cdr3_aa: CAGRTSLETQYF; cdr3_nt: TGTGCCGGACGGACTAGCTTGGAGACCCAGTACTTC
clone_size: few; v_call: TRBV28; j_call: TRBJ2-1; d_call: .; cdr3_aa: CASSPHQPSSYNEQFF; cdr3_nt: TGTGCCAGCAGTCCCCACCAACCGAGCTCCTACAATGAGCAGTTCTTC
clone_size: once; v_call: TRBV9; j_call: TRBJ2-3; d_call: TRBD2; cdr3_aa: CASSVGPAGGRSDTQYF; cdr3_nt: TGTGCCAGCAGCGTAGGACCAGCGGGGGGCAGGTCAGATACGCAGTATTTT
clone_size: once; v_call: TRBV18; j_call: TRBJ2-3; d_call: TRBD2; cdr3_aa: CASSPLAGSTDTQYF; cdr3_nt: TGTGCCAGCTCACCATTAGCGGGAAGCACAGATACGCAGTATTTT
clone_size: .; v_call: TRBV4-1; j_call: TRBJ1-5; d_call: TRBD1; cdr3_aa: CASSQGYTGEVSNQPQHF; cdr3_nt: TGCGCCAGCAGCCAAGGGTATACAGGGGAGGTGAGCAATCAGCCCCAGCATTTT
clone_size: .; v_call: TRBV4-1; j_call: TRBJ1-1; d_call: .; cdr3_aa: CASSFGQTEAFF; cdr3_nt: TGCGCCAGCAGCTTCGGACAGACTGAAGCTTTCTTT
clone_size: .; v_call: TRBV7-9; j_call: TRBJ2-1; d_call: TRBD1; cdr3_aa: CASSLSTGTGYFYEQFF; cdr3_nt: TGTGCCAGCAGCTTATCAACCGGGACAGGGTATTTCTATGAGCAGTTCTTC
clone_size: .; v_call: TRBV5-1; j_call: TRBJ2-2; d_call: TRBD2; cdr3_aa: CASSPRLAGGVAGELFF; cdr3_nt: TGCGCCAGCAGCCCGCGACTAGCGGGTGGAGTGGCCGGGGAGCTGTTTTTT
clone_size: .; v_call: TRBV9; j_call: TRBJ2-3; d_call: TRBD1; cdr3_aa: CASSDRTGDTDTQYF; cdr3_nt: TGTGCCAGCAGCGATCGGACAGGGGACACAGATACGCAGTATTTT
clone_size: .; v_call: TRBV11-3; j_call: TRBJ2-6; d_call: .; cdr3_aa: CASSPSFVGANVLTF; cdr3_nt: TGTGCCAGCAGCCCCAGTTTTGTGGGGGCCAACGTCCTGACTTTC
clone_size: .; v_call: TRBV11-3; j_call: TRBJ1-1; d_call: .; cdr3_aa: CASSSLLSRGGTEAFF; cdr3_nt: TGTGCCAGCAGCTCCCTTTTGTCTAGGGGGGGCACTGAAGCTTTCTTT
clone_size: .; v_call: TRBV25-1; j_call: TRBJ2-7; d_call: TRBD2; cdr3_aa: CASSDYDAGTSGSDEQYF; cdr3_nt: TGTGCCAGCAGTGACTATGACGCCGGGACTAGCGGGAGCGACGAGCAGTACTTC
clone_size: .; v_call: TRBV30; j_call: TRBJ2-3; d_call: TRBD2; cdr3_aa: CAWNPPMAGGLDTQYF; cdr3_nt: TGTGCCTGGAACCCCCCGATGGCGGGGGGGCTAGATACGCAGTATTTT
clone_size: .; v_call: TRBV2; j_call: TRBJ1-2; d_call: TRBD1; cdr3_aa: CASRGPSGGYGYTF; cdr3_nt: TGTGCCAGCAGAGGCCCATCAGGGGGCTATGGCTACACCTTC
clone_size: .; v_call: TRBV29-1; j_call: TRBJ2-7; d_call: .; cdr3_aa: CSVAQGGPYEQYF; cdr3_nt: TGCAGCGTTGCCCAGGGTGGTCCCTACGAGCAGTACTTC
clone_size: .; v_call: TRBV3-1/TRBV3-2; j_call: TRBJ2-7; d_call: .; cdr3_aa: CASSQDTNPIYEQYF; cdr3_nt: TGTGCCAGCAGCCAAGATACTAACCCGATTTACGAGCAGTACTTC
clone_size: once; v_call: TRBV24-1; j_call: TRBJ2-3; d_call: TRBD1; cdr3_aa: CATSDLGTVSDTQYF; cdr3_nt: TGTGCCACCAGTGATTTGGGGACAGTCTCAGATACGCAGTATTTT
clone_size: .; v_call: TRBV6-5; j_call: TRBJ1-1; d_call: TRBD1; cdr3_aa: CASRLTGGAGEAFF; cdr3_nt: TGTGCCAGCAGGCTTACAGGGGGCGCGGGTGAAGCTTTCTTT
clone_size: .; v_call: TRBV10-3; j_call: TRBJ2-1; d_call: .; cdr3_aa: CATSTGQLSTNEQFF; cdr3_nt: TGTGCCACAAGCACTGGACAGCTCTCCACGAATGAGCAGTTCTTC
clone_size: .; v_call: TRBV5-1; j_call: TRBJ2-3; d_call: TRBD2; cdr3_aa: CASSLTSGTSTDTQYF; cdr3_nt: TGCGCCAGCAGCTTAACTAGCGGGACTAGCACAGATACGCAGTATTTT
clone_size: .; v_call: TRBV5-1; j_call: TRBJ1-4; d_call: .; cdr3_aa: CASSLASTNEKLFF; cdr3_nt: TGCGCCAGCAGCTTGGCTTCAACTAATGAAAAACTGTTTTTT
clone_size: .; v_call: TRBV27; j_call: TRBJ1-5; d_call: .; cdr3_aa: CASSLSGPNNQPQHF; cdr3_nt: TGTGCCAGCAGTTTATCGGGGCCGAACAATCAGCCCCAGCATTTT
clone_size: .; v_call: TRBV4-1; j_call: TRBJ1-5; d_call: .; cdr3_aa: CASSQDSGGDGQPQHF; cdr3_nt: TGCGCCAGCAGCCAAGATTCGGGGGGCGATGGTCAGCCCCAGCATTTT
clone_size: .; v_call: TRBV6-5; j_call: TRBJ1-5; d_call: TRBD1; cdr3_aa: CASSKIGGDQPQHF; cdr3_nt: TGTGCCAGCAGTAAAATAGGGGGCGATCAGCCCCAGCATTTT
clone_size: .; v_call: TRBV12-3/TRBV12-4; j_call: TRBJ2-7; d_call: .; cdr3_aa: CASSPALSFRYF; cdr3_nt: TGTGCCAGCAGCCCCGCACTTAGCTTCCGGTACTTC
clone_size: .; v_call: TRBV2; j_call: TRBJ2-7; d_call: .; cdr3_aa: CASSGEAYEQYF; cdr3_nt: TGTGCCAGCAGCGGAGAGGCCTACGAGCAGTACTTC
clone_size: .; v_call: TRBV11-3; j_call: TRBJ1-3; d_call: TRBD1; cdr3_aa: CASSLGAQSGGPSGNTIYF; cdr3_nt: TGTGCCAGCAGCTTAGGGGCCCAATCAGGGGGCCCCTCTGGAAACACCATATATTTT
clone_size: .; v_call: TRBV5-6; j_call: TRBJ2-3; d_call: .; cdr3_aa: CASSVRRVRIPDTQYF; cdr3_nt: TGTGCCAGCAGCGTGAGGAGGGTGCGAATTCCAGATACGCAGTATTTT
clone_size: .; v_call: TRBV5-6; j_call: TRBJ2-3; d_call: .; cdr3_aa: CASSWGTGVTDTQYF; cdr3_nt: TGTGCCAGCAGCTGGGGAACGGGAGTGACAGATACGCAGTATTTT
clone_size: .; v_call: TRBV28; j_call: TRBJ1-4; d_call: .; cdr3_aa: CASSLSPGHEKLFF; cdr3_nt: TGTGCCAGCAGTTTGTCGCCAGGGCACGAAAAACTGTTTTTT
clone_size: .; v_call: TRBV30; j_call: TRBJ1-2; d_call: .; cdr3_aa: CAWSGVGGGYTF; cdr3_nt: TGTGCCTGGAGTGGGGTGGGGGGTGGCTACACCTTC
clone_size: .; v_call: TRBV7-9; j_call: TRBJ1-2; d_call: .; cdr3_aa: CASSLALGFYTF; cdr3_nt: TGTGCCAGCAGCTTAGCTTTGGGCTTCTACACCTTC
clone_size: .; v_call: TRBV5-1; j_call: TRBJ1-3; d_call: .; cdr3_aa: CASSFEGSSGNTIYF; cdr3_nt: TGCGCCAGCAGCTTTGAGGGAAGCTCTGGAAACACCATATATTTT
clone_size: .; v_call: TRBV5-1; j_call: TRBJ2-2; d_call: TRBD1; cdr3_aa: CASSLAGTGNTGELFF; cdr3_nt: TGCGCCAGCAGCTTGGCCGGGACAGGGAACACCGGGGAGCTGTTTTTT